This T cell receptor (beta chain) is drawn from a study of control samples from healthy donors and cancer patients. Produced via immunoSEQ multiplex PCR; TCRdb's table is partial and in-frame only. Among 350,000 to 450,000 clones listed, 75% to 95% were seen once. The CDR3 runs 12 residues. Trimming took 3 bases from V and 2 from J, leaving 4 bases between them. Germline CDR1 SEHNR, CDR2 FQNEAQ (reference sequence). This TCR was sampled from a middle-aged man with head and neck cancer. The sequenced sample was PBMCs. This chain joins TRBV7-9 and TRBJ1-1; no clear D gene. The CDR3 spells CASSFGNTEAFF. In DNA, the CDR3 is TGTGCCAGCAGCTTTGGTAACACTGAAGCTTTCTTT.